The 4 T cell receptor beta chains below come from one sample, sequenced in a study of Ad26.COV2.S vaccination and SARS-CoV-2 variants. Stated treatment: roughly 19 received Ad26.COV2.S at low or high dose, single or two shots; about 5 received placebo; per-sample allocation not given. The investigators took samples on day 63 after the first vaccine or placebo injection. The assay was immunoSEQ multiplex PCR, and TCRdb's table has in-frame clones only and misses some. The sample yields 300,000 to 350,000 clones, more than 70% seen once. The sequences come from peripheral blood, collected in a trial of Ad26.COV2.S vaccine versus placebo. The source of these receptors is a person aged 18-60 years who received the Ad26.COV2.S COVID-19 vaccine or a placebo.

The CDR3 nucleotides read TGTGCCAGCAGCTACCGGGTCCAAGAGACCCAGTACTTC. Translated: CASSYRVQETQYF. The rearrangement uses TRBV7-2 and TRBJ2-5; no clear D gene. V was shortened by 4 bases and J by 1 base, with 7 bases between the two germline ends. Germline V gene data show CDR1 as SGHTA and CDR2 as FQGNSA. The CDR3 contains 13 residues.

The gene calls are TRBV3-1 (or the pseudogene TRBV3-2) and TRBJ1-6, with D uncertain. Germline assignment: CDR1 LGHDT and CDR2 YNNKEL (reference sequence). With 3 bases removed from V and 7 bases from J, the gap between germline ends came to 7 bases. The CDR3 has 13 amino acids. DNA for the CDR3: TGTGCCAGCAGCCAGAGAGACAATTCACCCCTCCACTTT. It yields the protein CASSQRDNSPLHF.

This chain uses TRBV19 with TRBJ1-5; weak D call: TRBD1 (6 bases). The CDR3 contains 15 residues. Germline V gives CDR1 LNHDA, CDR2 SQIVND (reference sequence). V was pared by 6 bases and J by 0 bases, with 12 bases between. The CDR3 region has the DNA TGTGCCAGTAGCGAACAGGGCTATAGCAATCAGCCCCAGCATTTT. It encodes CASSEQGYSNQPQHF.

The chain combines TRBV10-3 with TRBJ1-1; D unclear. The germline CDR1 and CDR2 sequences are ENHRY and SYGVKD. The CDR3 contains 14 residues. V was trimmed by 2 bases and J by 1 base, leaving 8 bases between them. CDR3 sequence reads: CAISEVTGNTEAFF. The CDR3 region has the DNA TGTGCCATCAGTGAGGTAACGGGGAACACTGAAGCTTTCTTT.